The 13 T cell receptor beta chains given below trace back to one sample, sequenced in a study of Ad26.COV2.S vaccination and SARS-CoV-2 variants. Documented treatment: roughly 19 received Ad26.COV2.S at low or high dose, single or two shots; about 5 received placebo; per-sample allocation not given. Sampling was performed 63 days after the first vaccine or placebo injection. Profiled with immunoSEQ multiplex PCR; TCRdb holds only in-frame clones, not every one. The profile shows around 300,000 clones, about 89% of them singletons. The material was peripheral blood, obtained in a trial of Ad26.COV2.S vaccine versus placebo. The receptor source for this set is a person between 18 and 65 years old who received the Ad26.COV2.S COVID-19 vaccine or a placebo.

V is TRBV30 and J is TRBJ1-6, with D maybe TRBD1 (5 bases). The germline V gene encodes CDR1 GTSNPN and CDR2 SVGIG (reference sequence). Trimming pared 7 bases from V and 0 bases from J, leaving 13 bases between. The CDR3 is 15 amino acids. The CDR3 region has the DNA TGTGCCTCACTATCGACAGTCTCCTATAATTCACCCCTCCACTTT. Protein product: CASLSTVSYNSPLHF.

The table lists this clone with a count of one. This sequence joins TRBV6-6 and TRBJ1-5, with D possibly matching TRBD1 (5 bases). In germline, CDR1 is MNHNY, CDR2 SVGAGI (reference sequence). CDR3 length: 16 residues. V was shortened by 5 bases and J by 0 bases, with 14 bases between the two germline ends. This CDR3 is CASSKRGENSNQPQHF. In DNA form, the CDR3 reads TGTGCCAGCAGTAAGAGGGGAGAGAATAGCAATCAGCCCCAGCATTTT.

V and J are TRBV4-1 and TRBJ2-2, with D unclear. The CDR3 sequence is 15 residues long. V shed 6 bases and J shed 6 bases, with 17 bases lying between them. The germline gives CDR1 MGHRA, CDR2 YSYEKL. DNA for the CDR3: TGCGCCAGCAGGCTTCTTGGGAATGGCGCCGGGGAGCTGTTTTTT. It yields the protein CASRLLGNGAGELFF.

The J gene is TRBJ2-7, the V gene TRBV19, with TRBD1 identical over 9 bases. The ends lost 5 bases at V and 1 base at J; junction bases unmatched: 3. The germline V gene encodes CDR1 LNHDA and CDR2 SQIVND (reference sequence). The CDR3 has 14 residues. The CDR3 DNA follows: TGTGCCAGTAGTCGGGACAGGGCGTCCTACGAGCAGTACTTC. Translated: CASSRDRASYEQYF.

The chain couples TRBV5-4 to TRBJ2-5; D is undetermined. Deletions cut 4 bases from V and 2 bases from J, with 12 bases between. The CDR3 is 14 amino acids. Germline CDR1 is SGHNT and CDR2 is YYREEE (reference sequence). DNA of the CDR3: TGTGCCAGCAGCCCGACACTTGTTCAAGAGACCCAGTACTTC. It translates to CASSPTLVQETQYF.

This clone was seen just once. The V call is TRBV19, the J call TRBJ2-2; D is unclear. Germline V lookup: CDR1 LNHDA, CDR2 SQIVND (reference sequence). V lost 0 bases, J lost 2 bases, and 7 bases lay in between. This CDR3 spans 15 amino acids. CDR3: CASSIDPRNTGELFF. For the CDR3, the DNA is TGTGCCAGTAGTATAGATCCAAGAAACACCGGGGAGCTGTTTTTT.

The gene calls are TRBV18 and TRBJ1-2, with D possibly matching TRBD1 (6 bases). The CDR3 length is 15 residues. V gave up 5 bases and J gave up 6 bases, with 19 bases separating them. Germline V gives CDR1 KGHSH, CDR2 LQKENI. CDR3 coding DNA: TGTGCCAGCTCAGAGCTTTCCCAGGGGACCCATGGCTACACCTTC. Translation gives CASSELSQGTHGYTF.

CDR3 amino acids: CASSFGGYGSPLHF. The CDR3 region has the DNA TGTGCCAGCAGCTTCGGGGGTTATGGATCACCCCTCCACTTT. The J gene is TRBJ1-6, the V gene TRBV7-2, with D possibly matching TRBD1 (5 bases). In germline, CDR1 is SGHTA, CDR2 FQGNSA. The CDR3 runs 14 residues. Trimming removed 3 bases from V and 10 bases from J, with 13 bases in between.

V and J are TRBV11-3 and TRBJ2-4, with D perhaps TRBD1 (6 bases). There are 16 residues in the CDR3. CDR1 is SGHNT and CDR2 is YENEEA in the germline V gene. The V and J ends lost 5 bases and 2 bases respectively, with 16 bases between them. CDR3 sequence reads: CASSPGQLGTKNIQYF. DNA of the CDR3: TGTGCCAGCAGCCCTGGACAGCTCGGGACCAAAAACATTCAGTACTTC.

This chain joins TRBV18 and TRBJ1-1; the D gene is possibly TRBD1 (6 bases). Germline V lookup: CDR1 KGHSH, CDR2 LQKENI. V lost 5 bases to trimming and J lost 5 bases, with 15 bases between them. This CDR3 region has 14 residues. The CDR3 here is CASSVYGGQTEAFF. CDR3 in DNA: TGTGCCAGCTCAGTGTATGGGGGGCAAACTGAAGCTTTCTTT.

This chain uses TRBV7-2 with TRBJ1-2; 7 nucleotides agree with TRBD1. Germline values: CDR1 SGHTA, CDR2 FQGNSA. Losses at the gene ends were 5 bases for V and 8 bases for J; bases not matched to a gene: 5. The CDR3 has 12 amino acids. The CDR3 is CASSPDRVGYTF. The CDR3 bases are TGTGCCAGCAGCCCAGACAGGGTCGGCTACACCTTC.

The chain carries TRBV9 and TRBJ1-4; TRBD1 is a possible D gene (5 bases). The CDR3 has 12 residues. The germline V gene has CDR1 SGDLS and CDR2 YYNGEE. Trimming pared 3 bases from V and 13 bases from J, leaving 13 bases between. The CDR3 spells CASSAGTTGLFF. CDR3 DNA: TGTGCCAGCAGCGCAGGGACGACCGGACTGTTTTTT.

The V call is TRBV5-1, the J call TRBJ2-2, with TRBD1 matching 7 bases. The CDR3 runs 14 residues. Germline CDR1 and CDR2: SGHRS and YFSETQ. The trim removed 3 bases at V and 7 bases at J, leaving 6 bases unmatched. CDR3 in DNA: TGCGCCAGCAGCTCTACCCAGGGGGTCGGGGAGCTGTTTTTT. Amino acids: CASSSTQGVGELFF.